This T cell receptor (beta chain) was retrieved from a study of shared clonotypes between healthy human individuals. The naive CD8 population came from CD45RO-negative cells selected for CCR7, without terminally differentiated effector memory CD45RA+ cells. None of the donors, who were healthy HIV-negative adults, had recently had acute infections or vaccinations. Comments on this clone: The target antigen is unknown.

Study results and limitations: With few donors, the genetic and exposure-history diversity represented was limited.

Replicate PCRs for sorted subsets used around 190 ng DNA; this equaled 33,000 or so T cell genomes. TCRdb's table, derived via immunoSEQ multiplex PCR, lists solely in-frame clones and lacks some. The data show more than 2 million clones, 90% to 95% seen once. CDR1 is SGHDN and CDR2 is FVKESK in the germline V gene. The V segment lost 5 bases and the J segment 1 base; nucleotides outside the gene matches: 13. This CDR3 has 18 amino acids. The chain couples TRBV14 to TRBJ2-1, with 8 bases that match TRBD2. The TCR originated in a man between 18 and 29 years old in good health. Some clones in this sample may be carry-over from other donors' samples. The sample taken for sequencing was naive CD8+ T cells from PBMCs. The CDR3 region is CASSIPGLAPSSYNEQFF. CDR3 nucleotides: TGTGCCAGCAGCATTCCCGGACTAGCCCCAAGTTCCTACAATGAGCAGTTCTTC.